The 4 T cell receptor beta chains below all came from one sample that was sequenced in a study of OX40 agonist ivuxolimab in advanced cancers. Produced via immunoSEQ multiplex PCR; TCRdb's table is partial and in-frame only. The table has about 75,000 clones, approximately 86% seen once; the top ten hold roughly 7.3%. Here the sequenced sample was CD4+ or CD8+ T cells sorted from blood, taken in a trial of the OX40 agonist ivuxolimab. All receptors derive from an adult with an advanced solid tumor such as melanoma, head and neck, liver or kidney cancer.

The rearrangement links TRBV9 to TRBJ2-1; 10 nucleotides agree with TRBD1. The germline gives CDR1 SGDLS, CDR2 YYNGEE. The junction had 18 bases not matched to a gene; V was cut back by 4 bases and J by 8 bases. This CDR3 comprises 18 residues. In DNA form, the CDR3 reads TGTGCCAGCAGCCCGAGTAGACAGGGGGCGGCGCGGTTTGATGAGCAGTTCTTC. Residues: CASSPSRQGAARFDEQFF. The full variable domain, completed using reference TRBV9 and TRBJ2-1, is DSGVTQTPKHLITATGQRVTLRCSPRSGDLSVYWYQQSLDQGLQFLIQYYNGEERAKGNILERFSAQQFPDLHSELNLSSLELGDSALYFCASSPSRQGAARFDEQFFGPGTRLTVL.

The rearrangement uses TRBV6-1 and TRBJ1-2, with 7 bases that match TRBD1. Germline loops: CDR1 MNHNS, CDR2 SASEGT. The trim removed 7 bases at V and 7 bases at J, leaving 12 bases unmatched. CDR3 size: 14 residues. The CDR3 nucleotides are TGTGCCAGCATTAACACAGGGGAATGGAGTGGCTACACCTTC. Translating gives CASINTGEWSGYTF.

The chain is built from TRBV19 and TRBJ2-2; 10 bases line up with TRBD1. CDR3 length: 16 amino acids. Germline lookup yields CDR1 LNHDA and CDR2 SQIVND (reference sequence). The J segment lost 2 bases and the V segment lost 1 base, leaving 1 base of the junction unmatched. CDR3 sequence: CASSIGQGANTGELFF. The CDR3 DNA sequence: TGTGCCAGTAGTATAGGACAGGGGGCAAACACCGGGGAGCTGTTTTTT.

This chain joins TRBV6-1 and TRBJ1-2, with D possibly being TRBD1 (5 bases). Looked up from germline, CDR1 is MNHNS and CDR2 is SASEGT. The V gene lost 1 base and the J gene lost 0 bases, with 15 bases spanning the gap. CDR3 length: 17 amino acids. CDR3 region: CASSEELEQATNYGYTF. CDR3 nucleotide sequence: TGTGCCAGCAGTGAAGAACTTGAACAGGCGACTAACTATGGCTACACCTTC.